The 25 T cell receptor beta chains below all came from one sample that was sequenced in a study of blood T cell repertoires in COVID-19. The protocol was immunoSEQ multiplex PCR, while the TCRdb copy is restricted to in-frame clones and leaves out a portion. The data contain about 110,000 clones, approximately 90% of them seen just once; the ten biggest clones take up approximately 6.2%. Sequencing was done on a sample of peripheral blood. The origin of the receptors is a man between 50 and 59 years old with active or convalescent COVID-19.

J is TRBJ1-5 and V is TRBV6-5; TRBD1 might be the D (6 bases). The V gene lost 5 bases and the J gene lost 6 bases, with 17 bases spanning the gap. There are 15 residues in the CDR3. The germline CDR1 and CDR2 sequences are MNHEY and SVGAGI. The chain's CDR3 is CASSTGTITGQPQHF. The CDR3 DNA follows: TGTGCCAGCAGTACCGGGACAATAACCGGTCAGCCCCAGCATTTT.

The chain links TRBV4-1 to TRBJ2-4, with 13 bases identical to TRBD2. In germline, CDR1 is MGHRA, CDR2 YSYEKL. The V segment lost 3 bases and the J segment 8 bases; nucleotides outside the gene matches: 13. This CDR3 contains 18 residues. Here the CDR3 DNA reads TGCGCCAGCAGCCAGGCGTATGGGACTAGCGGGATTGGGGACATTCAGTACTTC. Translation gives CASSQAYGTSGIGDIQYF.

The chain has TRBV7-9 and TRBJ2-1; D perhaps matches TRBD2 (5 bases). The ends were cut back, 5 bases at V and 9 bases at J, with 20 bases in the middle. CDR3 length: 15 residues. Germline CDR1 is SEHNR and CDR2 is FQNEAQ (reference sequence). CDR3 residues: CASSLPGLSGGEQFF. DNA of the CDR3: TGTGCCAGCAGCCTACCGGGCCTCAGCGGTGGTGAGCAGTTCTTC.

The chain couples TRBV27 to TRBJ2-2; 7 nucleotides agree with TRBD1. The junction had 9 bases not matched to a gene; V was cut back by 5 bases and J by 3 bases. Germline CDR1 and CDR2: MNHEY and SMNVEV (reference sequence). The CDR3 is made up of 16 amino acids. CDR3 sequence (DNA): TGTGCCAGCAGTCCTAGGACAGGTCAAGACACCGGGGAGCTGTTTTTT. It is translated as CASSPRTGQDTGELFF.

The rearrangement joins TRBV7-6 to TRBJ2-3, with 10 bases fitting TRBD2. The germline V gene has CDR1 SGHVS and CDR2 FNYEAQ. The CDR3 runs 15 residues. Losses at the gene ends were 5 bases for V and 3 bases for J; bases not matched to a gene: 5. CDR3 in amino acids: CASSPSGRGTDTQYF. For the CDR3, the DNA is TGTGCCAGCAGCCCGAGCGGGAGGGGAACAGATACGCAGTATTTT.

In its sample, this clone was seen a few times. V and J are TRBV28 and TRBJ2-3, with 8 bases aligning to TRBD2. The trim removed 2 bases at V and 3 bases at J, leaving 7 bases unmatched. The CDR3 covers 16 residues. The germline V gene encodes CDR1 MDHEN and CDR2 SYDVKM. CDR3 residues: CASSLLSRLATDTQYF. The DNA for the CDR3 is TGTGCCAGCAGTTTACTTTCGAGACTAGCGACAGATACGCAGTATTTT. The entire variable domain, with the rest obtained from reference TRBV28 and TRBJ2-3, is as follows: DVKVTQSSRYLVKRTGEKVFLECVQDMDHENMFWYRQDPGLGLRLIYFSYDVKMKEKGDIPEGYSVSREKKERFSLILESASTNQTSMYLCASSLLSRLATDTQYFGPGTRLTVL.

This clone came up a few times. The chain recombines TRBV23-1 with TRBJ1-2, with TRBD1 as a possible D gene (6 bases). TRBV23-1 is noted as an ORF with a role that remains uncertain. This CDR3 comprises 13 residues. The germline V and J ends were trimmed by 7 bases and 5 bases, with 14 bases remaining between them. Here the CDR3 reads CASNPTGKYGYTF. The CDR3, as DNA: TGCGCCAGCAACCCCACAGGGAAATATGGCTACACCTTC.

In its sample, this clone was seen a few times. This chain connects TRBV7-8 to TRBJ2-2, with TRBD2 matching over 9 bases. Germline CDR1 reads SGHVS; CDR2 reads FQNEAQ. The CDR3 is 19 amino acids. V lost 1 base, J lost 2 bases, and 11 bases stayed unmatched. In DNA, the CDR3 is TGTGCCAGCAGCTTAGGGCGTAGGGCTAGCGGGAAAAACACCGGGGAGCTGTTTTTT. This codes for CASSLGRRASGKNTGELFF.

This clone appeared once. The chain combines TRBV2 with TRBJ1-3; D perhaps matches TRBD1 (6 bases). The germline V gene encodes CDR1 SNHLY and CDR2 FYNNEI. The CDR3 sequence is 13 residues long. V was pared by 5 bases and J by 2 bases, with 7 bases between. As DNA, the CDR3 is TGTGCCAGCAGTTCAGGGGCTGGAAACACCATATATTTT. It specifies CASSSGAGNTIYF. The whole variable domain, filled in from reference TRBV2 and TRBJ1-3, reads EPEVTQTPSHQVTQMGQEVILRCVPISNHLYFYWYRQILGQKVEFLVSFYNNEISEKSEIFDDQFSVERPDGSNFTLKIRSTKLEDSAMYFCASSSGAGNTIYFGEGSWLTVV.

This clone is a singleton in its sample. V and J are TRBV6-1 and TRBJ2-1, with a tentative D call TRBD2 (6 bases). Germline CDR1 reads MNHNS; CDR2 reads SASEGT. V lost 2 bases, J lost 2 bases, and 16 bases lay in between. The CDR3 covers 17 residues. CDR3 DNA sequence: TGTGCCAGCAGTGAAATTTTACTAGCTGGACCCTACAATGAGCAGTTCTTC. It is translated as CASSEILLAGPYNEQFF.

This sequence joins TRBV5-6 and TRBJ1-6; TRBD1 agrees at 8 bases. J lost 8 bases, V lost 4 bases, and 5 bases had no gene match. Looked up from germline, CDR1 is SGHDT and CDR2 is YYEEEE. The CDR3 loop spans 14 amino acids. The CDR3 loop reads CASSVRGHDSPLHF. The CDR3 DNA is TGTGCCAGCAGCGTCAGGGGGCATGATTCACCCCTCCACTTT. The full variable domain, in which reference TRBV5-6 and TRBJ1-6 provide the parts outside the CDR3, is DAGVTQSPTHLIKTRGQQVTLRCSPKSGHDTVSWYQQALGQGPQFIFQYYEEEERQRGNFPDRFSGHQFPNYSSELNVNALLLGDSALYLCASSVRGHDSPLHFGNGTRLTVT.

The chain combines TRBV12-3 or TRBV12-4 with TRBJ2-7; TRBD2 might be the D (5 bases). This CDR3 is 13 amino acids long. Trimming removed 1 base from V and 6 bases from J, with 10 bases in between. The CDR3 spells CASSLEDYREQYF. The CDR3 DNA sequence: TGTGCCAGCAGTTTAGAAGACTACCGCGAGCAGTACTTC.

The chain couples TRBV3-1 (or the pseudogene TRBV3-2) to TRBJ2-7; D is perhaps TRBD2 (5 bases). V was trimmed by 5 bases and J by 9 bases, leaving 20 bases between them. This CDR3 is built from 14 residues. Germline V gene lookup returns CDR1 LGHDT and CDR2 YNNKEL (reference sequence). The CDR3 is CASSAPGLAPGQYF. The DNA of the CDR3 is TGTGCCAGCAGCGCTCCGGGGTTGGCCCCGGGGCAGTACTTC.

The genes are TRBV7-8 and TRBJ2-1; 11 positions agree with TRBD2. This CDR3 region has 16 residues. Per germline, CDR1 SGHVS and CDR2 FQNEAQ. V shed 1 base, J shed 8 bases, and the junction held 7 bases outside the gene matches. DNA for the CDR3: TGTGCCAGCAGCTTAGGTAGCGGGAGGGCCGCCCATGAGCAGTTCTTC. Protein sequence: CASSLGSGRAAHEQFF.

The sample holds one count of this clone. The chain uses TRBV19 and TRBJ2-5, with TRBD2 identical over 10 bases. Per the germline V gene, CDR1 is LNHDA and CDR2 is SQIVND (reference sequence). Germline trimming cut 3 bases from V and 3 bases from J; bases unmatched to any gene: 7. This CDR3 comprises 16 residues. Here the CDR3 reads CASSMVRTSGEETQYF. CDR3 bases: TGTGCCAGTAGTATGGTCAGAACTAGCGGGGAAGAGACCCAGTACTTC.

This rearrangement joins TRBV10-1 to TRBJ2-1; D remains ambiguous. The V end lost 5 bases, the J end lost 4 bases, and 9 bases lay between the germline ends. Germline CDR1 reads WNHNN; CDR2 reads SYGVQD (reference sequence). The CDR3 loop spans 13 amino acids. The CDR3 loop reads CASSSRLYNEQFF. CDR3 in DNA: TGCGCCAGCAGTTCTAGACTGTACAATGAGCAGTTCTTC.

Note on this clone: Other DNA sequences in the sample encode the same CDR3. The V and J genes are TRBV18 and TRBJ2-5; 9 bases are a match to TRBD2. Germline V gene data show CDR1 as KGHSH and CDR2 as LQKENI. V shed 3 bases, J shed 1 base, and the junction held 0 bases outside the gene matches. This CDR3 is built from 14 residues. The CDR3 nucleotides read TGTGCCAGCTCACCGACTAGCGGCCAAGAGACCCAGTACTTC. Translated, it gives CASSPTSGQETQYF.

In nucleotides, the CDR3 is TGTGCCAGCAGCTTACCCCGGGAGGGACAGGGGGTATCGGGAAACACCATATATTTT. Translated, it gives CASSLPREGQGVSGNTIYF. The chain uses TRBV7-2 and TRBJ1-3, with 11 bases identical to TRBD1. The V and J ends lost 2 bases and 4 bases, in that order; junction bases with no gene match: 13. The CDR3 sequence is 19 residues long. CDR1 and CDR2 from the germline V gene are SGHTA and FQGNSA. Looking up the rest from reference TRBV7-2 and TRBJ1-3 gives the full variable domain: GAGVSQSPSNKVTEKGKDVELRCDPISGHTALYWYRQSLGQGLEFLIYFQGNSAPDKSGLPSDRFSAERTGGSVSTLTIQRTQQEDSAVYLCASSLPREGQGVSGNTIYFGEGSWLTVV.

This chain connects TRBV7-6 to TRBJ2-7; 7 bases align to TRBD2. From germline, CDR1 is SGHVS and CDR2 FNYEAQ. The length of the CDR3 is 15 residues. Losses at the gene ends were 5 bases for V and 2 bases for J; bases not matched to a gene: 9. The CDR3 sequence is CASSPELAEAYEQYF. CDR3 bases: TGTGCCAGCAGCCCTGAGCTAGCGGAAGCCTACGAGCAGTACTTC.

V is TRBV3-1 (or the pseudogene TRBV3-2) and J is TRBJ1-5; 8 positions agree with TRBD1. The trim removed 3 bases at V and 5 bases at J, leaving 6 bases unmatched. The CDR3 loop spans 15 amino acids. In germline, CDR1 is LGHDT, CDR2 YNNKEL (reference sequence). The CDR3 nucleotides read TGTGCCAGCAGCCAGAACAGGGGGGACCATCAGCCCCAGCATTTT. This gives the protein CASSQNRGDHQPQHF.

This chain's CDR3 is CASSALAGGPGELFF. In DNA, the CDR3 is TGTGCCAGCAGTGCTCTAGCGGGAGGGCCCGGGGAGCTGTTTTTT. The chain couples TRBV2 to TRBJ2-2; 12 nucleotides align to TRBD2. The V and J ends lost 4 bases and 6 bases, in that order; junction bases with no gene match: 3. Germline CDR1 reads SNHLY; CDR2 reads FYNNEI. CDR3 length: 15 residues.

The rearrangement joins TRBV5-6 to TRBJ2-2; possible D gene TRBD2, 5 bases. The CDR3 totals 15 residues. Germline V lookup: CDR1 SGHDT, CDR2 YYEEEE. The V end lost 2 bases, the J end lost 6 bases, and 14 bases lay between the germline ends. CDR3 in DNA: TGTGCCAGCAGCTTAAGAGGGTCCCACCCCGGGGAGCTGTTTTTT. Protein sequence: CASSLRGSHPGELFF.

Written as DNA, the CDR3 is TGTGCCACCAGCAGGACAGGGCACGATGGCTACACCTTC. It yields the protein CATSRTGHDGYTF. This chain uses TRBV15 with TRBJ1-2, with 7 bases aligning to TRBD1. Per germline, CDR1 LNHNV and CDR2 YYDKDF (reference sequence). V shed 3 bases and J 6 bases; nucleotides not matched to a gene: 4. The CDR3 extends over 13 amino acids.

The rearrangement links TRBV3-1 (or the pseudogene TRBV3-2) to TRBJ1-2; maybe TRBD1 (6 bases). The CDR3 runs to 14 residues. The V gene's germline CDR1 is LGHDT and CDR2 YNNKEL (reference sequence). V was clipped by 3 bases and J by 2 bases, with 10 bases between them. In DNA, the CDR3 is TGTGCCAGCAGCCAGGGACACCCAAACTATGGCTACACCTTC. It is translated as CASSQGHPNYGYTF.

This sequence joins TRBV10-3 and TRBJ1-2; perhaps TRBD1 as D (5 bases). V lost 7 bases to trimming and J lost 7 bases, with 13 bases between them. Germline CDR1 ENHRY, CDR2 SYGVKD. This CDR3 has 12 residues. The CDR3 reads CAITGGTAGYTF. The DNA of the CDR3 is TGTGCCATCACGGGGGGAACGGCTGGCTACACCTTC.